The T cell receptor (beta chain) described here comes from a study of cytomegalovirus exposure and HLA in healthy donors. The PCR used 60 Vbeta and 13 Jbeta primers. The protocol was immunoSEQ multiplex PCR, while the TCRdb copy is restricted to in-frame clones and leaves out a portion. The table has some 150,000 clones, around 62% seen once. Deletions cut 0 bases from V and 7 bases from J, with 13 bases between. This CDR3 region has 15 residues. Per the germline V gene, CDR1 is SGHTA and CDR2 is FQGNSA. Comment on this clone: As yet, its antigen is unknown.

The donors comprised healthy bone marrow donors. Study-wide results and caveats: Later analysis placed DRB1 highest and HLA-C lowest in TCR association rates, which differed by HLA locus. With later analysis, a missense DCLRE1C variant became linked to TCR beta V- and J-gene trimming.

The sample was PBMCs. This TCR came from a man in his forties in good health and CMV-seronegative. The chain carries TRBV7-2 and TRBJ1-5; tentative D call: TRBD1 (6 bases). The CDR3 reads CASSLAIGGWQPQHF. CDR3 coding DNA: TGTGCCAGCAGCTTAGCGATAGGGGGTTGGCAGCCCCAGCATTTT.